These 29 T cell receptor beta chains were sequenced from one sample in a study of cytomegalovirus exposure and HLA in healthy donors. With 60 Vbeta and 13 Jbeta primers, the PCR was carried out. Data came from immunoSEQ multiplex PCR; TCRdb stores just in-frame clones and leaves some out. The sample shows around 99,000 clones, roughly 71% of them seen only once. Sequencing was carried out using PBMCs. The source of these receptors is a woman in her 70s in good health and CMV-seropositive.

Turning to this clone: The junction does not match germline at one end; this may be a read error. J is TRBJ1-5 and V is TRBV6-1; D ambiguous. CDR1 is MNHNS and CDR2 is SASEGT in the germline V gene. This CDR3 spans 13 amino acids. DNA for the CDR3: TGTGCCAGCAGTGGCCTAAGCATTCAGCCCCAGCATTTT. As protein: CASSGLSIQPQHF.

The chain employs TRBV4-2 and TRBJ2-2, with 10 nucleotides matching TRBD2. V lost 0 bases, J lost 6 bases, and 7 bases stayed unmatched. This CDR3 has 17 residues. CDR1 and CDR2 from the germline V gene are LGHNA and YNFKEQ. The CDR3, as DNA: TGTGCCAGCAGCCAAGATACCAGCGGGGGGGCCGCCGGGGAGCTGTTTTTT. It encodes CASSQDTSGGAAGELFF.

V usage is TRBV7-9 and J usage is TRBJ1-1; 7 nucleotides align to TRBD1. CDR1 and CDR2 (germline): SEHNR, FQNEAQ (reference sequence). J lost 0 bases, V lost 5 bases, and 3 bases had no gene match. CDR3 length: 14 amino acids. CDR3 region: CASSTQGLNTEAFF. As DNA, the CDR3 is TGTGCCAGCAGCACACAGGGGCTGAACACTGAAGCTTTCTTT.

This clone was seen many times. The V and J genes are TRBV2 and TRBJ1-1, with D unclear. The CDR3 is 12 residues long. Trimming left V 7 bases short and J 4 bases short, with 10 bases between. Germline CDR1 reads SNHLY; CDR2 reads FYNNEI. CDR3 loop: CASIGDLTEAFF. CDR3 nucleotide sequence: TGTGCCAGCATCGGAGATCTCACTGAAGCTTTCTTT.

The chain is built from TRBV10-1 and TRBJ1-3; D is ambiguous. Between the trimmed V and J ends, which lost 5 bases and 0 bases, there was a span of 8 bases. Germline CDR1 is WNHNN and CDR2 is SYGVQD (reference sequence). CDR3 length: 14 residues. CDR3 region: CASSPGTSGNTIYF. DNA of the CDR3: TGCGCCAGCAGTCCGGGTACCTCTGGAAACACCATATATTTT.

The chain couples TRBV10-3 to TRBJ2-7; 8 nucleotides match TRBD2. This CDR3 is 14 amino acids long. Germline lookup yields CDR1 ENHRY and CDR2 SYGVKD. With V trimmed by 11 bases and J by 4 bases, 13 bases remained unmatched. CDR3 nucleotide sequence: TGTGCCGTGGGGGGGGCGGCTAGCGGGTACGAGCAGTACTTC. Translation: CAVGGAASGYEQYF.

This sequence joins TRBV10-2 and TRBJ1-2, with a weak D call TRBD1 (6 bases). CDR3 length equals 14 residues. The germline V gene encodes CDR1 WSHSY and CDR2 SAAADI. V lost 3 bases, J lost 4 bases, and 12 bases lay in between. The chain's CDR3 is CASSDGKGGYGYTF. In nucleotides, the CDR3 is TGCGCCAGCAGTGACGGTAAAGGGGGCTATGGCTACACCTTC.

CDR3 region: CASSTSGGNQPQHF. CDR3 coding DNA: TGTGCCAGCTCTACTTCAGGGGGCAATCAGCCCCAGCATTTT. The chain couples TRBV18 to TRBJ1-5; D may be TRBD1 (6 bases). V was cut by 6 bases and J by 2 bases, with 11 bases left in between. CDR3 size: 14 residues. In germline, CDR1 is KGHSH, CDR2 LQKENI.

This chain uses TRBV10-3 with TRBJ1-1, with D unresolved. Trimming cost V 5 bases and J 4 bases, with 11 bases left between them. The CDR3 is made up of 13 amino acids. Germline CDR1 is ENHRY and CDR2 is SYGVKD. This chain's CDR3 is CAISFGLGTEAFF. The CDR3 region has the DNA TGTGCCATCAGTTTCGGGTTGGGCACTGAAGCTTTCTTT.

This chain links TRBV18 with TRBJ2-1; D unresolved. Germline V gives CDR1 KGHSH, CDR2 LQKENI. Deletions cut 1 base from V and 4 bases from J, with 5 bases between. The CDR3 length is 13 residues. The CDR3 DNA reads as TGTGCCAGCTCACCACTCCCATACAATGAGCAGTTCTTC. Protein product: CASSPLPYNEQFF.

This chain uses TRBV7-8 with TRBJ2-7, with TRBD1 matching 8 bases. Germline trimming cut 5 bases from V and 0 bases from J; bases unmatched to any gene: 6. The CDR3 consists of 15 residues. From germline, CDR1 is SGHVS and CDR2 FQNEAQ. In nucleotides, the CDR3 is TGTGCCAGCAGCCTATCCAGGGGGCTCTCCTACGAGCAGTACTTC. Protein product: CASSLSRGLSYEQYF. Variable domain in full (rest from reference TRBV7-8 and TRBJ2-7): GAGVSQSPRYKVAKRGQDVALRCDPISGHVSLFWYQQALGQGPEFLTYFQNEAQLDKSGLPSDRFFAERPEGSVSTLKIQRTQQEDSAVYLCASSLSRGLSYEQYFGPGTRLTVT.

The chain links TRBV12-5 to TRBJ2-2; weak D call: TRBD1 (6 bases). CDR1 is LGHNT, CDR2 FRNRAP, per germline. V lost 7 bases and J 2 bases, leaving 8 bases between the germline ends. This CDR3 is built from 13 residues. The CDR3: CASVQGNTGELFF. The CDR3 bases are TGTGCTAGTGTACAGGGAAACACCGGGGAGCTGTTTTTT.

The gene calls are TRBV2 and TRBJ1-1; 8 nucleotides align to TRBD1. The CDR3 spans 15 residues. Losses at the gene ends were 4 bases for V and 3 bases for J; bases not matched to a gene: 7. In germline, CDR1 is SNHLY, CDR2 FYNNEI. The CDR3, as DNA: TGTGCCAGCAGTGGGTCAGGGGGCATGCACACTGAAGCTTTCTTT. It is translated as CASSGSGGMHTEAFF.

The chain carries TRBV19 and TRBJ2-3; a possible D gene is TRBD1 (6 bases). In germline, CDR1 is LNHDA, CDR2 SQIVND (reference sequence). The CDR3 spans 13 residues. Trimming removed 5 bases at V and 5 bases at J, with 11 bases between. CDR3 in amino acids: CASSQIQGDTQYF. Written as DNA, the CDR3 is TGTGCCAGTAGTCAGATACAGGGAGATACGCAGTATTTT.

This clone has a handful of counts. CDR3 loop: CASGSRDPPGNTIYF. The CDR3 region has the DNA TGTGCCTCTGGGTCGCGGGACCCCCCTGGAAACACCATATATTTT. The chain is built from TRBV7-2 and TRBJ1-3, with TRBD1 as a possible D gene (5 bases). The germline V and J ends were trimmed by 11 bases and 2 bases, with 19 bases remaining between them. Germline V gene data show CDR1 as SGHTA and CDR2 as FQGNSA. This CDR3 spans 15 amino acids.

This clone has more than one count but fewer than ten. The chain uses TRBV7-8 and TRBJ2-7; TRBD1 matches at 9 bases. There are 16 residues in the CDR3. From germline, CDR1 is SGHVS and CDR2 FQNEAQ. Trimming cost V 5 bases and J 0 bases; bases outside gene matches: 8. This CDR3 is CASSPRGTGYSYEQYF. DNA for the CDR3: TGTGCCAGCAGCCCCCGTGGGACAGGGTACTCCTACGAGCAGTACTTC.

The chain combines TRBV25-1 with TRBJ2-2; possible D gene TRBD1, 5 bases. The CDR3 has 16 amino acids. Trimming took 1 base from V and 0 from J, leaving 9 bases between them. Germline lookup yields CDR1 MGHDK and CDR2 SYGVNS. CDR3 DNA sequence: TGTGCCAGCAGTGAATTGGGGCTAGCGAACACCGGGGAGCTGTTTTTT. This gives the protein CASSELGLANTGELFF.

This sequence joins TRBV7-3 and TRBJ1-6; unclear D gene. This CDR3 has 14 amino acids. Germline CDR1 and CDR2: SGHTA and FQGTGA. V lost 4 bases, J lost 2 bases, and 6 bases lay in between. CDR3 residues: CASSSGTYNSPLHF. CDR3 DNA: TGTGCCAGCAGCTCCGGGACCTATAATTCACCCCTCCACTTT.

The rearrangement links TRBV7-2 to TRBJ1-4; perhaps TRBD1 as D (5 bases). This CDR3 contains 16 residues. Trimming pared 0 bases from V and 8 bases from J, leaving 16 bases between. The V gene's germline CDR1 is SGHTA and CDR2 FQGNSA. CDR3 in DNA: TGTGCCAGCAGCTTAGCGGATCCCAGGGTAGGAGAAAAACTGTTTTTT. Translated: CASSLADPRVGEKLFF.

The chain is built from TRBV19 and TRBJ1-6, with 8 bases matching TRBD1. CDR3 length: 18 residues. Germline CDR1 is LNHDA and CDR2 is SQIVND (reference sequence). Trimming cost V 0 bases and J 3 bases; bases outside gene matches: 7. Written as DNA, the CDR3 is TGTGCCAGTAGTATAGATCCGGCCACAGGGGGCTATAATTCACCCCTCCACTTT. Translated, it gives CASSIDPATGGYNSPLHF.

This chain connects TRBV20-1 to TRBJ1-1; D gene uncertain. The V end was cut by 6 bases, the J end by 1 base, with 3 bases between. The length of the CDR3 is 10 residues. CDR1 DFQATT and CDR2 SNEGSKA come from the germline V gene (reference sequence). CDR3 sequence reads: CSARNTEAFF. The CDR3 DNA is TGCAGTGCCCGGAACACTGAAGCTTTCTTT.

The V and J genes are TRBV5-5 and TRBJ1-6; 8 bases map to TRBD1. Germline V gene sequence: CDR1 SGHKS, CDR2 YYEKEE (reference sequence). The CDR3 length is 14 residues. V lost 4 bases and J lost 9; bases outside the gene matches: 6. CDR3 bases: TGTGCCAGCAGCCCCGGACAGGGCGGTTCACCCCTCCACTTT. Translated: CASSPGQGGSPLHF.

V usage is TRBV4-2 and J usage is TRBJ2-3; D unclear. CDR3 length: 13 residues. V dropped 6 bases and J dropped 1 base, with 8 bases sitting between them. The germline V gene has CDR1 LGHNA and CDR2 YNFKEQ. CDR3 sequence: CASSRQGTDTQYF. The CDR3 DNA sequence: TGTGCCAGCAGTCGCCAGGGCACAGATACGCAGTATTTT.

The chain joins TRBV5-1 to TRBJ1-4; maybe TRBD1 (6 bases). The CDR3 consists of 15 residues. V was pared by 4 bases and J by 3 bases, with 13 bases between. Germline V gene data show CDR1 as SGHRS and CDR2 as YFSETQ. The CDR3 region is CASSPSTGANEKLFF. CDR3 DNA sequence: TGCGCCAGCAGCCCTTCGACAGGAGCTAATGAAAAACTGTTTTTT.

The rearrangement uses TRBV6-1 and TRBJ2-3; D may be TRBD2 (7 bases). Germline lookup yields CDR1 MNHNS and CDR2 SASEGT. This CDR3 has 14 amino acids. The CDR3 region has the DNA TGTGCGGCACGCGGAGGGGGGGCAGGAGATACGCAGTATTTT. Protein: CAARGGGAGDTQYF.

The V gene is TRBV7-2, the J gene TRBJ2-7; a possible D gene is TRBD1 (6 bases). Looked up from germline, CDR1 is SGHTA and CDR2 is FQGNSA. Trimming shortened V by 4 bases and J by 0 bases, and 10 bases separated the two germline ends. The CDR3 runs 14 residues. In DNA form, the CDR3 reads TGTGCCAGCAGCTCCTACAGGGACTCCTACGAGCAGTACTTC. The encoded protein is CASSSYRDSYEQYF.

This chain uses TRBV6-5 with TRBJ1-5; D possibly corresponds to TRBD1 (5 bases). The V and J ends lost 0 bases and 2 bases respectively, with 8 bases between them. CDR1 is MNHEY and CDR2 is SVGAGI in the germline V gene. The CDR3 totals 15 residues. CDR3 sequence reads: CASSYSGLGNQPQHF. The DNA for the CDR3 is TGTGCCAGCAGTTACTCGGGGCTTGGCAATCAGCCCCAGCATTTT.

This clone was seen a few times. This chain uses TRBV6-4 with TRBJ2-1, with 10 bases lining up with TRBD2. The V segment lost 6 bases and the J segment 0 bases; nucleotides outside the gene matches: 5. The V gene's germline CDR1 is MRHNA and CDR2 SNTAGT. There are 16 residues in the CDR3. The CDR3 coding sequence is TGTGCCAGCAGAAAAAGCGGGGGGGGCTCCTACAATGAGCAGTTCTTC. Translating it yields CASRKSGGGSYNEQFF.

The CDR3 is CASGLQTSGGLYNEQFF. CDR3 nucleotides: TGTGCTAGTGGTTTGCAAACTAGCGGGGGCCTTTACAATGAGCAGTTCTTC. The rearrangement links TRBV12-5 to TRBJ2-1, with TRBD2 identical over 11 bases. Germline values: CDR1 LGHNT, CDR2 FRNRAP. The CDR3 spans 17 residues. J was trimmed by 4 bases and V by 2 bases; bases with no gene match: 7.